This TCR beta chain was captured by sequencing in a study of shared clonotypes between healthy human individuals. Study findings and constraints: Limitation of the genetic and exposure-history diversity represented came from the few donors.

The CDR3 length is 16 residues. V trimming: 3 bases; J trimming: 4 bases; junction bases outside the gene matches: 11. Germline V CDR1 and CDR2: ENHRY, SYGVKD. The repertoire was sequenced with immunoSEQ multiplex PCR; TCRdb's copy has only in-frame clones and lacks some. Found here are about 800,000 clones, about 96% of them singletons; the top ten hold about 0.22%. As defined, naive CD8 cells were CD45RO-negative and positively selected for CCR7, with terminally differentiated effector memory CD45RA+ cells excluded. Concerning this clone: Its antigen remains unknown.

Sequencing was performed on naive CD8+ T cells sorted from blood. The J gene is TRBJ2-5, the V gene TRBV10-3; 7 nucleotides align to TRBD1. This TCR derives from a man aged 25-45 years in good health. The CDR3 DNA sequence: TGTGCCATCAGTGACTTCGCTGCAGGGGGTGCAGAGACCCAGTACTTC. This gives the protein CAISDFAAGGAETQYF.